This TCR beta chain is drawn from a study of T cell responses to AZD1222 COVID-19 vaccine. General study points: The breadth and depth of Spike-specific TCRs increased once two AZD1222 doses had been given.

A single count supports this clone. What it binds is not known. The method was immunoSEQ multiplex PCR; TCRdb's version includes in-frame clones alone and lacks a portion of them. This table holds 45,000 to 60,000 clones, about 74% found once. Germline values: CDR1 SGHTS, CDR2 YDEGEE. CDR3 size: 15 residues. Trimming removed 1 base at V and 2 bases at J, with 12 bases between. The chain couples TRBV5-8 to TRBJ1-1, with a tentative D call TRBD1 (5 bases). The source was peripheral blood, collected on day 0 of AZD1222 vaccination. This clonotype originated in an adult in good health. CDR3 in DNA: TGTGCCAGCAGCTTGATGCAGGGAGCAAACACTGAAGCTTTCTTT. It codes for CASSLMQGANTEAFF.